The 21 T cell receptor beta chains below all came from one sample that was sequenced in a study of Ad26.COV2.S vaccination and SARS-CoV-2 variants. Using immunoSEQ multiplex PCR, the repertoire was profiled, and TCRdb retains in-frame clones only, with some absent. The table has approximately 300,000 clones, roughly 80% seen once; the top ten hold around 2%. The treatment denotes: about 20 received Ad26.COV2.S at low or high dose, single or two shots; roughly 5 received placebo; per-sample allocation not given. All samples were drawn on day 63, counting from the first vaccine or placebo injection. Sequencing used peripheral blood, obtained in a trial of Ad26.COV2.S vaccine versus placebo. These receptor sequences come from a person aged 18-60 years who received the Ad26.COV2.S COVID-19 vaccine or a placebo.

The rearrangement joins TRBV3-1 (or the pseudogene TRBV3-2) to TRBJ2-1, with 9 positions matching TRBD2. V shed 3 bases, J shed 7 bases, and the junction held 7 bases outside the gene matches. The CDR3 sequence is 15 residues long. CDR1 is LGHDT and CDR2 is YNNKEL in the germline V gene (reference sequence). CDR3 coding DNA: TGTGCCAGCAGCCAGCGGGGGGGCCTGGGAAATGAGCAGTTCTTC. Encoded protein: CASSQRGGLGNEQFF.

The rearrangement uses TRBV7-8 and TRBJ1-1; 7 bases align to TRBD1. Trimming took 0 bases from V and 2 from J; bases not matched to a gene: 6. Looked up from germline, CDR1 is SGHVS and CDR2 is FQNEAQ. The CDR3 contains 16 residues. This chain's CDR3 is CASSLAPDRVNTEAFF. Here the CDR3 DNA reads TGTGCCAGCAGCTTAGCTCCTGACAGGGTTAACACTGAAGCTTTCTTT.

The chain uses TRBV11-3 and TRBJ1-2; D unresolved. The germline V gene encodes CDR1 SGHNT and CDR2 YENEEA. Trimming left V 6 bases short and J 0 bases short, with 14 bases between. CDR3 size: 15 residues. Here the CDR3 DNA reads TGTGCCAGCAGACCGAGTTATGGAGCTAACTATGGCTACACCTTC. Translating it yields CASRPSYGANYGYTF.

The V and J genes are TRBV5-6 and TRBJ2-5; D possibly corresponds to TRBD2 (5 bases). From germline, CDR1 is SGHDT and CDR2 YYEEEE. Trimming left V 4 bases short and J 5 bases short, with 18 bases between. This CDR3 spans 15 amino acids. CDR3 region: CASSPPTRPQETQYF. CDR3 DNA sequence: TGTGCCAGCAGCCCCCCTACTAGGCCCCAGGAGACCCAGTACTTC.

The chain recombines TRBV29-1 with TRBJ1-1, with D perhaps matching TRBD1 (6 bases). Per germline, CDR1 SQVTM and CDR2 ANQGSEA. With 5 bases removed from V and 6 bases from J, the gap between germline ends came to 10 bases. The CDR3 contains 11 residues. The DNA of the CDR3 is TGCAGCGTTATCAGGGGATCTGAAGCTTTCTTT. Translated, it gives CSVIRGSEAFF.

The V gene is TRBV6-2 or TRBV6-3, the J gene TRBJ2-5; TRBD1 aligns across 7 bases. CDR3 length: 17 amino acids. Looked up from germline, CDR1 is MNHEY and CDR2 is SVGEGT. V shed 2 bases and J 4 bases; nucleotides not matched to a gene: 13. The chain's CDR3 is CASSYPTGAGFGETQYF. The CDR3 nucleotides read TGTGCCAGCAGTTACCCCACAGGGGCCGGTTTCGGAGAGACCCAGTACTTC.

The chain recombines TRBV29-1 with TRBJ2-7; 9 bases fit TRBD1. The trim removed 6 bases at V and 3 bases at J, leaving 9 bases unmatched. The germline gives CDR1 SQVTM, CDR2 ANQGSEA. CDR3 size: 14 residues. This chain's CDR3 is CSVAPLGQGYEQYF. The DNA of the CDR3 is TGCAGCGTGGCTCCCTTGGGACAGGGCTACGAGCAGTACTTC.

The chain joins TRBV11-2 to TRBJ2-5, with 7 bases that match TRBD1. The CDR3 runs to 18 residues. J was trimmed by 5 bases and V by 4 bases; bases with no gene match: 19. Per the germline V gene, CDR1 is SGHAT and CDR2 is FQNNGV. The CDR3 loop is CASSSIRTGVGVRETQYF. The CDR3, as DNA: TGTGCCAGCAGCTCTATAAGAACAGGGGTGGGTGTGAGGGAGACCCAGTACTTC.

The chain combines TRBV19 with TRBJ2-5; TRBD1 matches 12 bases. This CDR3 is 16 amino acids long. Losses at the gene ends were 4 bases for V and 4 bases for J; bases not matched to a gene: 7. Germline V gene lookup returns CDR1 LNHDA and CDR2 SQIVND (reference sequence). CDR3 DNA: TGTGCCAGTAGTAGAGGGACAGGGGGCCTGGGAGAGACCCAGTACTTC. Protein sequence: CASSRGTGGLGETQYF.

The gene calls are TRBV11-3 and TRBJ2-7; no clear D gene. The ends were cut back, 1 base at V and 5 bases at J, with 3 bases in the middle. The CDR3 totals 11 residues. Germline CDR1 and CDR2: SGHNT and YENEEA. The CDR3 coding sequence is TGTGCCAGCAGCTTAGGAGACGAGCAGTACTTC. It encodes CASSLGDEQYF.

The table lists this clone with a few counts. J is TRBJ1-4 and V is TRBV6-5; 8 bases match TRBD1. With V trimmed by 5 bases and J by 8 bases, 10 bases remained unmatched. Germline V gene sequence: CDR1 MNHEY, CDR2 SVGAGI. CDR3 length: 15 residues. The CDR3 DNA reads TGTGCCAGCAGTCGGACAGGGCTTAAAGAAGAAAAACTGTTTTTT. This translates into CASSRTGLKEEKLFF.

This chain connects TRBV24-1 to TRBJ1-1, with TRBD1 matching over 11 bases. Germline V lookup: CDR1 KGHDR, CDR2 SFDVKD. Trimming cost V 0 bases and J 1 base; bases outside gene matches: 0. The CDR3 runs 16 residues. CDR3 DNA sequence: TGTGCCACCAGTGATTTGGGGACAGGGGGGAACACTGAAGCTTTCTTT. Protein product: CATSDLGTGGNTEAFF.

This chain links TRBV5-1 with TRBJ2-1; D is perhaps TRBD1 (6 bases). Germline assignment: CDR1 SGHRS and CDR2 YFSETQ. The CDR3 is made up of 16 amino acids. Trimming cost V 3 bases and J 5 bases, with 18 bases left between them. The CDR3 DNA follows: TGCGCCAGCAGCTCGGGTCTGGGGACACCAAACAATGAGCAGTTCTTC. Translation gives CASSSGLGTPNNEQFF.

In DNA form, the CDR3 reads TGTGCCAGCAGCCTGGACGTACAAGAGACCCAGTACTTC. Amino acids: CASSLDVQETQYF. The V and J genes are TRBV5-6 and TRBJ2-5; D remains unclear. CDR1 is SGHDT, CDR2 YYEEEE, per germline. This CDR3 region has 13 residues. Trimming pared 4 bases from V and 2 bases from J, leaving 9 bases between.

In nucleotides, the CDR3 is TGTGCCTGGAGTGTACAAGAGACCCAGTACTTC. This encodes CAWSVQETQYF. The chain links TRBV30 to TRBJ2-5; D is ambiguous. This CDR3 comprises 11 residues. Trimming stripped 0 bases from V and 2 bases from J, with 1 base between. The V gene's germline CDR1 is GTSNPN and CDR2 SVGIG (reference sequence).

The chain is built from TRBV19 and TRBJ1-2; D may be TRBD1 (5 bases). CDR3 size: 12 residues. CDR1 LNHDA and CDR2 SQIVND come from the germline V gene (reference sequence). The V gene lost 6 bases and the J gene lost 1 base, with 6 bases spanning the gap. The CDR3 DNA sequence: TGTGCCAGTAGCGACAGTAACTATGGCTACACCTTC. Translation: CASSDSNYGYTF.

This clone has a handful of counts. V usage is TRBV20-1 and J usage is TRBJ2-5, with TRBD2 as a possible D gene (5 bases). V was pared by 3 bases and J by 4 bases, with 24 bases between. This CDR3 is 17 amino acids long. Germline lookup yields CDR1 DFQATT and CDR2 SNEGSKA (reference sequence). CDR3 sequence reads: CSASARGQLFAPETQYF. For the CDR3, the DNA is TGCAGTGCTAGTGCTAGAGGGCAGCTGTTCGCACCAGAGACCCAGTACTTC.

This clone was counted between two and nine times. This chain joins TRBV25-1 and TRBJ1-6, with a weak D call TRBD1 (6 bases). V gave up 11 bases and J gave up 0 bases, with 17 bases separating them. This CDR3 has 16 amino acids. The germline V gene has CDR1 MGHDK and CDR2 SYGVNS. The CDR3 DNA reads TGTGCCTCCAGGACAGCCGGAAGCTCCTATAATTCACCCCTCCACTTT. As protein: CASRTAGSSYNSPLHF. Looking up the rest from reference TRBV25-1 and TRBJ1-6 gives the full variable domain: EADIYQTPRYLVIGTGKKITLECSQTMGHDKMYWYQQDPGMELHLIHYSYGVNSTEKGDLSSESTVSRIRTEHFPLTLESARPSHTSQYLCASRTAGSSYNSPLHFGNGTRLTVT.

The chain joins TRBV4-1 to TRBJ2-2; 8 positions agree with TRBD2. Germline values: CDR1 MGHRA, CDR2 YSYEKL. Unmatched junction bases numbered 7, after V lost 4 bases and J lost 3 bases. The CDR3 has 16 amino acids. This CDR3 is CASSLTGLGYTGELFF. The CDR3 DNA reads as TGCGCCAGCAGCCTGACGGGACTAGGGTACACCGGGGAGCTGTTTTTT.

The CDR3 spells CASSNFIRDTEAFF. As DNA, the CDR3 is TGCGCCAGCAGCAATTTTATTAGGGACACTGAAGCTTTCTTT. The chain employs TRBV4-1 and TRBJ1-1; D is unresolved. The CDR3 sequence is 14 residues long. The germline V gene encodes CDR1 MGHRA and CDR2 YSYEKL. The V end was cut by 5 bases, the J end by 3 bases, with 13 bases between.

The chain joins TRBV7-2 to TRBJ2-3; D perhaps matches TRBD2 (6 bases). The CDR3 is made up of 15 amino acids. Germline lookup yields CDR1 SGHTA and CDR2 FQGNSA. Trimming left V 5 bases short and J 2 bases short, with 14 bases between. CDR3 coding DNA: TGTGCCAGCAGCCCCACGGGACTTCACACAGATACGCAGTATTTT. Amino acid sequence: CASSPTGLHTDTQYF. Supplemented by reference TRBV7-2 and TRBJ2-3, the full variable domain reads GAGVSQSPSNKVTEKGKDVELRCDPISGHTALYWYRQSLGQGLEFLIYFQGNSAPDKSGLPSDRFSAERTGGSVSTLTIQRTQQEDSAVYLCASSPTGLHTDTQYFGPGTRLTVL.